This T cell receptor beta chain stems from a study of blood T cell repertoires in COVID-19. As for the study in general: There were acute and convalescent COVID-19 samples, and they came from the United States, Italy and Spain.

Methods used by the authors: Reference gene primer amplification gave estimated nucleated cell counts. TCRdb's copy holds only in-frame clones and misses some; the assay was immunoSEQ multiplex PCR. V and J calls plus clone size are reproduced from that table; the DNA served to infer D and trimming. The sample yields 300,000 to 400,000 clones, about nine tenths seen once. Germline assignment: CDR1 MNHEY and CDR2 SMNVEV (reference sequence). V dropped 5 bases and J dropped 0 bases, with 9 bases sitting between them. This CDR3 comprises 14 residues. The sequence was obtained from a woman between 65 and 79 years old with COVID-19, enrolled during active disease. The chain recombines TRBV27 with TRBJ2-3, with D unresolved. The sample consisted of peripheral blood. CDR3 protein: CASSPTSSTDTQYF. CDR3 sequence (DNA): TGTGCCAGCAGTCCAACAAGTAGCACAGATACGCAGTATTTT.